The 29 T cell receptor beta chains in this list originate from one sample, sequenced in a study of identical twins. TCRdb passed the 5' RACE reads through MiXCR, listing each CDR3 protein once. The table lists around 960,000 distinct CDR3 sequences, around 12% of them singletons. This sample also belongs to another study, concerning yellow fever vaccine responses in identical twins.

Input material: PBMCs. Receptors originate from a young woman in good health.

This clonotype was observed many times. This sequence joins TRBV12-3 or TRBV12-4 and TRBJ2-5, with 10 positions matching TRBD1. V gave up 6 bases and J gave up 2 bases; unmatched junction bases: 6. This CDR3 spans 15 amino acids. DNA of the CDR3: TGTGCCAGCAGCTGGACAGGGGGTCGACAAGAGACCCAGTACTTC. This gives the protein CASSWTGGRQETQYF.

There are a few counts of this clonotype. This chain connects TRBV7-6 to TRBJ2-7; possible D gene TRBD2, 5 bases. Trimming stripped 5 bases from V and 6 bases from J, with 14 bases between. The length of the CDR3 is 13 residues. CDR1 and CDR2 (germline): SGHVS, FNYEAQ. CDR3 sequence reads: CASSPLVASEQYF. The CDR3 nucleotides are TGTGCCAGCAGCCCCTTGGTAGCGAGCGAGCAGTACTTC.

The V gene is TRBV3-1, the J gene TRBJ1-2, with 9 bases lining up with TRBD1. The germline V gene has CDR1 LGHDT and CDR2 YNNKEL (reference sequence). The CDR3 runs 15 residues. The J segment lost 4 bases and the V segment lost 0 bases, leaving 3 bases of the junction unmatched. The CDR3 sequence: CASSQEDRGIYGYTF. CDR3 DNA sequence: TGTGCCAGCAGCCAAGAGGACAGGGGAATCTATGGCTACACCTTC.

Only a few counts were recorded for this clonotype. This chain connects TRBV28 to TRBJ1-2, with unresolved D. The germline V gene has CDR1 MDHEN and CDR2 SYDVKM. The CDR3 length is 15 residues. The ends were cut back, 2 bases at V and 2 bases at J, with 12 bases in the middle. Here the CDR3 DNA reads TGTGCCAGCAGTTTAATAGGCAGTACGAACTATGGCTACACCTTC. Protein product: CASSLIGSTNYGYTF.

CDR3 coding DNA: TGTGCCAGCAGTGACAGGAAAAATCAGCCCCAGCATTTT. Translation: CASSDRKNQPQHF. The V and J genes are TRBV6-2 or TRBV6-3 and TRBJ1-5; D may be TRBD1 (6 bases). The CDR3 length is 13 residues. V gave up 5 bases and J gave up 4 bases, with 9 bases separating them. Germline CDR1 and CDR2: MNHEY and SVGEGT.

This clonotype has just a few counts. The chain is built from TRBV5-1 and TRBJ2-2; D gene unclear. With 0 bases removed from V and 3 bases from J, the gap between germline ends came to 9 bases. Germline V gene data show CDR1 as SGHRS and CDR2 as YFSETQ. There are 15 residues in the CDR3. The CDR3 here is CASSLAKGHTGELFF. The CDR3 bases are TGCGCCAGCAGCTTGGCGAAGGGCCACACCGGGGAGCTGTTTTTT.

The chain links TRBV5-4 to TRBJ2-3, with 13 bases identical to TRBD2. The CDR3 covers 16 residues. Germline trimming cut 4 bases from V and 6 bases from J; bases unmatched to any gene: 8. CDR1 SGHNT and CDR2 YYREEE come from the germline V gene (reference sequence). Here the CDR3 reads CASSIGLAGVRDTQYF. Here the CDR3 DNA reads TGTGCCAGCAGCATAGGACTAGCGGGAGTGAGGGATACGCAGTATTTT.

The V and J genes are TRBV7-6 and TRBJ1-1, with D maybe TRBD1 (6 bases). The CDR3 spans 13 residues. Germline V gene data show CDR1 as SGHVS and CDR2 as FNYEAQ. The V end was cut by 7 bases, the J end by 4 bases, with 13 bases between. DNA of the CDR3: TGTGCCAGCAAACAGGGAAGCGGCACTGAAGCTTTCTTT. Translated: CASKQGSGTEAFF.

This clonotype was detected only a few times. V and J are TRBV10-3 and TRBJ2-5; D is undetermined. The CDR3 sequence is 12 residues long. V lost 2 bases and J 2 bases, leaving 3 bases between the germline ends. Germline CDR1 ENHRY, CDR2 SYGVKD. As DNA, the CDR3 is TGTGCCATCAGTGAGGGGCAAGAGACCCAGTACTTC. This translates into CAISEGQETQYF.

The V call is TRBV11-2, the J call TRBJ2-5; D might be TRBD1 (5 bases). Per germline, CDR1 SGHAT and CDR2 FQNNGV. Trimming took 0 bases from V and 1 from J, leaving 9 bases between them. The CDR3 has 15 residues. The CDR3 coding sequence is TGTGCCAGCAGCTTAGAGGGCAGGGTCCAAGAGACCCAGTACTTC. It specifies CASSLEGRVQETQYF.

This chain links TRBV5-1 with TRBJ2-3; D ambiguous. V shed 0 bases and J shed 10 bases, with 12 bases lying between them. This CDR3 contains 13 residues. From germline, CDR1 is SGHRS and CDR2 YFSETQ. The CDR3 protein is CASSLEGVESQYF. The CDR3 coding sequence is TGCGCCAGCAGCTTGGAGGGTGTCGAGTCGCAGTATTTT.

The chain employs TRBV10-2 and TRBJ2-3; TRBD2 matches at 8 bases. V gave up 3 bases and J gave up 2 bases; unmatched junction bases: 7. CDR1 is WSHSY and CDR2 is SAAADI in the germline V gene. This CDR3 is built from 16 residues. The DNA of the CDR3 is TGCGCCAGCAGTGATATCCAGCGGGGGTCCACAGATACGCAGTATTTT. Translated: CASSDIQRGSTDTQYF.

There are many counts of this clonotype. The CDR3 coding sequence is TGTGCCAGCAGCCCCTGGCCGACGGGCGACACGCAGTATTTT. Translation gives CASSPWPTGDTQYF. This chain links TRBV3-1 with TRBJ2-3; D not resolved. Trimming shortened V by 4 bases and J by 9 bases, and 17 bases separated the two germline ends. The germline V gene has CDR1 LGHDT and CDR2 YNNKEL (reference sequence). The CDR3 has 14 residues.

The V call is TRBV14, the J call TRBJ2-1, with TRBD1 matching over 9 bases. V was clipped by 0 bases and J by 10 bases; unmatched bases: 4. This CDR3 has 14 amino acids. CDR1 SGHDN and CDR2 FVKESK come from the germline V gene. CDR3 amino acids: CASSQETGGWEQFF. The CDR3, as DNA: TGTGCCAGCAGCCAAGAAACAGGGGGCTGGGAGCAGTTCTTC.

The chain links TRBV29-1 to TRBJ1-2; weak D call: TRBD1 (5 bases). CDR1 is SQVTM and CDR2 is ANQGSEA in the germline V gene. The CDR3 consists of 13 residues. V was trimmed by 6 bases and J by 5 bases, leaving 16 bases between them. CDR3 loop: CSVLPGGAYGYTF. In DNA, the CDR3 is TGCAGCGTCCTCCCAGGAGGGGCTTATGGCTACACCTTC.

A few counts support this clonotype. The chain uses TRBV7-6 and TRBJ1-1; no clear D. CDR1 and CDR2 (germline): SGHVS, FNYEAQ. The CDR3 loop spans 15 amino acids. The V and J ends lost 1 base and 0 bases respectively, with 9 bases between them. The CDR3 is CASSLDAGLNTEAFF. CDR3 nucleotides: TGTGCCAGCAGCTTAGATGCCGGGTTGAACACTGAAGCTTTCTTT.

This clonotype was seen only a few times. V is TRBV12-3 or TRBV12-4 and J is TRBJ1-5, with TRBD1 matching over 9 bases. The trim removed 6 bases at V and 3 bases at J, leaving 6 bases unmatched. The CDR3 spans 15 residues. The CDR3 coding sequence is TGTGCCAGCAGCCAAACAGGGGGCCTCAATCAGCCCCAGCATTTT. Translated: CASSQTGGLNQPQHF.

The chain recombines TRBV28 with TRBJ2-7; the D is unclear. Trimming took off 1 base at V and 5 bases at J, with 18 bases between the two ends. Germline V gene lookup returns CDR1 MDHEN and CDR2 SYDVKM. The CDR3 covers 16 residues. DNA for the CDR3: TGTGCCAGCAGTTTATCTCGCTACCCACGGAGTCACGAGCAGTACGTC. Its protein is CASSLSRYPRSHEQYV.

Here the CDR3 DNA reads TGTGCCAGCAGTTACGCAAAGGGCACAGATACGCAGTATTTT. It specifies CASSYAKGTDTQYF. The V call is TRBV6-5, the J call TRBJ2-3, with D unresolved. The CDR3 runs 14 residues. V was clipped by 2 bases and J by 1 base, with 7 bases between them. Germline CDR1 MNHEY, CDR2 SVGAGI.

This chain uses TRBV13 with TRBJ2-7; TRBD1 matches 10 bases. The trim removed 4 bases at V and 0 bases at J, leaving 3 bases unmatched. The CDR3 runs 15 residues. From germline, CDR1 is PRHDT and CDR2 FYEKMQ (reference sequence). As DNA, the CDR3 is TGTGCCAGCAGCTCCGGACAGGGGGTCTCCTACGAGCAGTACTTC. Its translation is CASSSGQGVSYEQYF.

This clonotype was counted between two and nine times. The V gene is TRBV7-9, the J gene TRBJ1-1, with TRBD1 matching over 10 bases. Trimming took 7 bases from V and 3 from J; bases not matched to a gene: 5. The CDR3 is 14 amino acids. Per germline, CDR1 SEHNR and CDR2 FQNEAQ (reference sequence). CDR3 coding DNA: TGTGCCAGCAACCGACAGGGGGCGTACACTGAAGCTTTCTTT. It yields the protein CASNRQGAYTEAFF.

The chain employs TRBV4-1 and TRBJ2-3; 13 bases align to TRBD2. CDR1 and CDR2 (germline): MGHRA, YSYEKL. The CDR3 is 17 residues long. V lost 2 bases to trimming and J lost 3 bases; unmatched junction nucleotides: 5. CDR3 protein: CASSQSLAGGKTDTQYF. The CDR3 DNA follows: TGCGCCAGCAGCCAATCACTAGCGGGGGGGAAAACAGATACGCAGTATTTT.

The chain links TRBV6-1 to TRBJ2-3; 10 positions agree with TRBD1. The CDR3 sequence is 15 residues long. Germline V gene data show CDR1 as MNHNS and CDR2 as SASEGT. The V gene end was trimmed by 4 bases and the J gene end by 6 bases; junction bases not matched to a gene: 7. The CDR3 here is CASSGRTGGEDTQYF. As DNA, the CDR3 is TGTGCCAGCAGTGGGAGGACAGGGGGGGAGGATACGCAGTATTTT.

This clonotype was counted only a few times. The chain recombines TRBV7-3 with TRBJ2-3, with 8 bases lining up with TRBD2. The CDR3 loop spans 16 amino acids. Germline CDR1 is SGHTA and CDR2 is FQGTGA. With 3 bases clipped from V and 5 bases from J, the junction kept 10 bases outside the gene matches. For the CDR3, the DNA is TGTGCCAGCAGCTTTGGGGAGCGGGAGCTAGGAGATACGCAGTATTTT. Protein product: CASSFGERELGDTQYF. Variable domain in full (rest from reference TRBV7-3 and TRBJ2-3): GAGVSQTPSNKVTEKGKYVELRCDPISGHTALYWYRQSLGQGPEFLIYFQGTGAADDSGLPNDRFFAVRPEGSVSTLKIQRTERGDSAVYLCASSFGERELGDTQYFGPGTRLTVL.

The CDR3 loop reads CSAQIPGSGELFF. CDR3 nucleotide sequence: TGCAGTGCTCAAATACCAGGGTCCGGGGAGCTGTTTTTT. The rearrangement joins TRBV20-1 to TRBJ2-2; a weak D match, TRBD1 (5 bases). The CDR3 runs to 13 residues. The V and J ends lost 5 bases and 6 bases respectively, with 13 bases between them. Germline V gives CDR1 DFQATT, CDR2 SNEGSKA (reference sequence).

This clonotype came up a few times. The chain has TRBV6-5 and TRBJ2-3, with D uncertain. The V gene lost 4 bases and the J gene lost 4 bases, with 12 bases spanning the gap. CDR1 MNHEY and CDR2 SVGAGI come from the germline V gene. The CDR3 spans 14 residues. This CDR3 is CASSLPGRSDTQYF. CDR3 DNA: TGTGCCAGCAGTTTACCCGGACGGTCAGATACGCAGTATTTT.

This clonotype was seen a handful of times. The chain uses TRBV4-1 and TRBJ2-3, with TRBD2 matching 8 bases. CDR1 and CDR2 from the germline V gene are MGHRA and YSYEKL. The CDR3 loop spans 14 amino acids. The ends lost 4 bases at V and 6 bases at J; junction bases unmatched: 6. In DNA form, the CDR3 reads TGCGCCAGCAGCCGTGGACTAGCTGTGGATACGCAGTATTTT. Translating it yields CASSRGLAVDTQYF.

This clonotype was observed a handful of times. This chain connects TRBV4-1 to TRBJ1-1; D might be TRBD1 (6 bases). The CDR3 consists of 15 residues. Germline V CDR1 and CDR2: MGHRA, YSYEKL. V lost 2 bases and J 0 bases, leaving 10 bases between the germline ends. The CDR3 DNA sequence: TGCGCCAGCAGCCAAAAGGACAGTTTGAACACTGAAGCTTTCTTT. This codes for CASSQKDSLNTEAFF.

This sequence joins TRBV24-1 and TRBJ2-5, with 15 bases identical to TRBD2. CDR1 KGHDR and CDR2 SFDVKD come from the germline V gene. This CDR3 contains 17 residues. After removal of 2 bases from V and 5 bases from J, the junction contained 5 bases not matched to a gene. CDR3 loop: CATSDWGLAGGWETQYF. DNA of the CDR3: TGTGCCACCAGTGATTGGGGACTAGCGGGGGGCTGGGAGACCCAGTACTTC.